One and the same sample provided the 13 T cell receptor beta chains below, sequenced in a study of cytomegalovirus exposure and HLA in healthy donors. PCR was performed using 60 Vbeta and 13 Jbeta primers. Sequencing used immunoSEQ multiplex PCR; TCRdb keeps in-frame clones, though not all of them. The sample yields 85,000 to 120,000 clones, around 82% seen once. The sequencing sample was made of PBMCs. Receptors originate from a man aged 50-59 years in good health and CMV-seronegative.

The V and J genes are TRBV4-1 and TRBJ2-3, with 7 bases lining up with TRBD1. The CDR3 totals 16 residues. Germline V CDR1 and CDR2: MGHRA, YSYEKL. The J segment lost 2 bases and the V segment lost 1 base, leaving 6 bases of the junction unmatched. CDR3 coding DNA: TGCGCCAGCAGCCAAGTGGACAGGTGGGACACAGATACGCAGTATTTT. Residues: CASSQVDRWDTDTQYF.

This chain links TRBV20-1 with TRBJ1-1, with 7 bases aligning to TRBD1. The germline V gene encodes CDR1 DFQATT and CDR2 SNEGSKA (reference sequence). This CDR3 comprises 11 residues. The ends lost 5 bases at V and 9 bases at J; junction bases unmatched: 6. CDR3 nucleotide sequence: TGCAGTGCTCCCCGGGACAGTCAAGCTTTCTTT. This codes for CSAPRDSQAFF.

In DNA, the CDR3 is TGCAGCGTTGAAGACGGTGGACTAGCGGGGGGTTGGCAGTTCTTC. Amino acids: CSVEDGGLAGGWQFF. The chain has TRBV29-1 and TRBJ2-1; 14 nucleotides align to TRBD2. This CDR3 spans 15 amino acids. Unmatched junction bases numbered 7, after V lost 0 bases and J lost 12 bases. Germline CDR1 reads SQVTM; CDR2 reads ANQGSEA.

The chain couples TRBV18 to TRBJ1-2; no reliable D call. The CDR3 has 14 residues. The V end lost 0 bases, the J end lost 7 bases, and 12 bases lay between the germline ends. Germline-derived CDR1 and CDR2 are KGHSH and LQKENI. DNA of the CDR3: TGTGCCAGCTCACCACCCAGGATTGGTTTTGGCTACACCTTC. It codes for CASSPPRIGFGYTF.

The gene calls are TRBV10-3 and TRBJ1-5; 7 bases match TRBD1. Germline CDR1 and CDR2: ENHRY and SYGVKD. This CDR3 contains 17 residues. Losses at the gene ends were 0 bases for V and 4 bases for J; bases not matched to a gene: 9. DNA of the CDR3: TGTGCCATCAGTGAGTCTGATAGACAGGGAGGAAATCAGCCCCAGCATTTT. The encoded protein is CAISESDRQGGNQPQHF.

This clone was counted between two and nine times. The V gene is TRBV5-4, the J gene TRBJ1-2; D ambiguous. V lost 4 bases and J lost 3, with 16 bases in between. CDR3 size: 15 residues. The V gene's germline CDR1 is SGHNT and CDR2 YYREEE (reference sequence). CDR3 coding DNA: TGTGCCAGCAGCCCACCCGCGGGCGACGACTATGGCTACACCTTC. It translates to CASSPPAGDDYGYTF.

This chain links TRBV6-5 with TRBJ2-7; 8 nucleotides line up with TRBD1. J lost 2 bases, V lost 6 bases, and 6 bases had no gene match. The CDR3 is 14 residues long. Germline V gene lookup returns CDR1 MNHEY and CDR2 SVGAGI. The chain's CDR3 is CASSPDRATYEQYF. CDR3 in DNA: TGTGCCAGCAGCCCGGACAGGGCAACCTACGAGCAGTACTTC.

The rearrangement links TRBV10-2 to TRBJ1-2; TRBD1 might be the D (6 bases). The germline CDR1 and CDR2 sequences are WSHSY and SAAADI. Deletions cut 5 bases from V and 8 bases from J, with 24 bases between. The CDR3 is 16 amino acids. CDR3 nucleotide sequence: TGCGCCAGCAGTAATAACCCTGGACAGTATACTATGGGCTACACCTTC. Its translation: CASSNNPGQYTMGYTF.

J is TRBJ2-1 and V is TRBV6-1, with TRBD2 matching over 13 bases. The J segment lost 8 bases and the V segment lost 6 bases, leaving 7 bases of the junction unmatched. The V gene's germline CDR1 is MNHNS and CDR2 SASEGT. CDR3 size: 15 residues. CDR3 bases: TGTGCCAGCAGCACGACTAGCGGGGGGAGAGATGAGCAGTTCTTC. It codes for CASSTTSGGRDEQFF.

The rearrangement uses TRBV6-5 and TRBJ1-2, with a possible D match to TRBD1 (5 bases). V was trimmed by 3 bases and J by 8 bases, leaving 19 bases between them. This CDR3 has 15 amino acids. Germline V lookup: CDR1 MNHEY, CDR2 SVGAGI. In DNA form, the CDR3 reads TGTGCCAGCAGTTATCCCGGGGGAGAAGTGGGCGGCTACACCTTC. This gives the protein CASSYPGGEVGGYTF.

The CDR3 is CASSTPRYSLKETQYF. In DNA form, the CDR3 reads TGTGCCAGCAGTACCCCTCGCTACTCCCTTAAAGAGACCCAGTACTTC. The chain is built from TRBV2 and TRBJ2-5, with unresolved D. This CDR3 region has 16 residues. Germline V gives CDR1 SNHLY, CDR2 FYNNEI. V was shortened by 5 bases and J by 3 bases, with 19 bases between the two germline ends.

A few counts support this clone. The rearrangement joins TRBV5-6 to TRBJ1-3; 8 bases line up with TRBD1. The CDR3 totals 16 residues. CDR1 and CDR2 (germline): SGHDT, YYEEEE. J gave up 0 bases and V 3 bases, and 5 bases lay outside the gene matches. The CDR3 bases are TGTGCCAGCAGCTATGTGACAGGGGACTCTGGAAACACCATATATTTT. Amino acid sequence: CASSYVTGDSGNTIYF.

V and J are TRBV19 and TRBJ2-5; D remains unclear. V lost 3 bases, J lost 5 bases, and 4 bases lay in between. Per the germline V gene, CDR1 is LNHDA and CDR2 is SQIVND (reference sequence). CDR3 size: 11 residues. This CDR3 reads CASSIEETQYF. The CDR3 DNA follows: TGTGCCAGTAGTATTGAGGAGACCCAGTACTTC.